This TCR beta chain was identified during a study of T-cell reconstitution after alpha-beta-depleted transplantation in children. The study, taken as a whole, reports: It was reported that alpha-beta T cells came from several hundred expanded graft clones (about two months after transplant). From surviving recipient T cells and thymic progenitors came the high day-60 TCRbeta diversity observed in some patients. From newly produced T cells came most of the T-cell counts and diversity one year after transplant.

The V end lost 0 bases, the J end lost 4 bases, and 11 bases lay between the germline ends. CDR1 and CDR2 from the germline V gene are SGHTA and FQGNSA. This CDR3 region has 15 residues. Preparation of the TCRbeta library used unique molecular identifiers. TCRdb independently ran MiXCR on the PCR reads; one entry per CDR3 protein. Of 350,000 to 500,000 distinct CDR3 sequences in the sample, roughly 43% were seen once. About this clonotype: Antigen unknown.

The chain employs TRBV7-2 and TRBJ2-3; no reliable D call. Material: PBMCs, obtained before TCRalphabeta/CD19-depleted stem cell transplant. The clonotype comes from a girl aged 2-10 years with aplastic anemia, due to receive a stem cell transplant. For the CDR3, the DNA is TGTGCCAGCAGCTTAGCCAGTTACAGCCCAGATACGCAGTATTTT. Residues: CASSLASYSPDTQYF. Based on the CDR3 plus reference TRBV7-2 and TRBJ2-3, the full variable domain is GAGVSQSPSNKVTEKGKDVELRCDPISGHTALYWYRQSLGQGLEFLIYFQGNSAPDKSGLPSDRFSAERTGGSVSTLTIQRTQQEDSAVYLCASSLASYSPDTQYFGPGTRLTVL.